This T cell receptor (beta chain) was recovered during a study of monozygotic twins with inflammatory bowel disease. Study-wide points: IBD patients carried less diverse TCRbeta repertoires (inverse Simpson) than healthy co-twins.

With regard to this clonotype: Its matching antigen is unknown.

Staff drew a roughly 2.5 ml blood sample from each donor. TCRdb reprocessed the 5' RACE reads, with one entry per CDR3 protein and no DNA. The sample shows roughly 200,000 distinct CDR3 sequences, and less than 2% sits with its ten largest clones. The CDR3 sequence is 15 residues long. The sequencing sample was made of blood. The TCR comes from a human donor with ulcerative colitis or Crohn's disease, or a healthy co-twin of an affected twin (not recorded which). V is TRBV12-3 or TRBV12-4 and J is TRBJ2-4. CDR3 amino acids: CASSFNRLAKNIQYF.